A selection of T cell receptor beta chains follows, all from one sample in a study of somatic mutations in cytotoxic T cells in rheumatoid arthritis. Clones were read by immunoSEQ multiplex PCR, and TCRdb kept only the in-frame ones, dropping some. The table lists 16,000 or so clones, roughly 80% of them singletons. Sequencing was performed on CD8+ T cells sorted from blood. Receptor source: an adult with rheumatoid arthritis. Each CDR3 is given with its conserved first and last residue. The D gene is left open where the match is weak. Rows give clone size only sometimes, using once, few, many, or a class for an expanded clone.

.,TRBJ1-4,TRBV27,.,15,TGTGCCAGCAGTGGACCGGCCGACGGGGGTGAAAAACTGTTTTTT,CASSGPADGGEKLFF
.,TRBJ1-2,TRBV7-8,.,16,TGTGCCAGCAGCTTAATACTAGGGGAAATCCCCTATGGCTACACCTTC,CASSLILGEIPYGYTF
.,TRBJ1-5,TRBV19,.,16,TGTGCCAGTATCGCAGGGAGAGCGGCCCTTTTGGGGCCCCAGCATTTT,CASIAGRAALLGPQHF
.,TRBJ1-1,TRBV11-2,.,12,TGTGCCAGCAGCTTAGGGCGGTTTGAAGCTTTCTTT,CASSLGRFEAFF
.,TRBJ2-7,TRBV21-1,few,16,TGTGCCAGCAGCAAGGAGGTGGGACAGGGCAAATACGAGCAGTACTTC,CASSKEVGQGKYEQYF
.,TRBJ1-4,TRBV13,.,12,TGTGCCAGCAGCTTAGAGGGGGGACTACTGTTTTTT,CASSLEGGLLFF
.,TRBJ1-1,TRBV18,.,13,TGTGCCAGCTCACAGATAGTGAACACTGAAGCTTTCTTT,CASSQIVNTEAFF
.,TRBJ1-1,TRBV11-2,.,12,TGTGCCAGCAGTTTAGGGGTGGTTGAAGCTTTCTTT,CASSLGVVEAFF
.,TRBJ1-5,TRBV19,.,16,TGTGCCAGTAGCTTCTCGGGGTGGGAAACTCATCAGCCCCAGCATTTT,CASSFSGWETHQPQHF
.,TRBJ2-3,TRBV27,.,15,TGTGCCAGCAGCGTCCGGGGGGCCCGCACAGATACGCAGTATTTT,CASSVRGARTDTQYF
.,TRBJ2-7,TRBV2,.,12,TGTGCCAGCGAAACCGGGACGATCGAGCAGTACTTC,CASETGTIEQYF
TRBD2,TRBJ2-3,TRBV5-5,.,16,TGTGCCAGCAGCTTGACTAGCGGGGGGACGGCAGATACGCAGTATTTT,CASSLTSGGTADTQYF
.,TRBJ1-5,TRBV2,.,15,TGTGCCAGCAGTGAAGGGGTGTTTAGCAATCAGCCCCAGCATTTT,CASSEGVFSNQPQHF
.,TRBJ2-3,TRBV12-5,.,14,TGTGCTAGTGGTTTGGTACCCTCACGAGATACGCAGTATTTT,CASGLVPSRDTQYF
.,TRBJ2-3,TRBV6-4,.,13,TGTGCCAGCAGTGAAAAAGAGTTGGATACGCAGTATTTT,CASSEKELDTQYF
TRBD1,TRBJ1-5,TRBV29-1,.,13,TGCAGCGCAGGGACAGGGGAGGGTCAGCCCCAGCATTTT,CSAGTGEGQPQHF
.,TRBJ2-2,TRBV4-1,medium-sized,14,TGCGCCAGCAGTCGGGGGCGCAACACCGGGGAGCTGTTTTTT,CASSRGRNTGELFF
.,TRBJ2-7,TRBV5-4,.,14,TGTGCCAGCAGCTCGGTCCCCATCTCAAACGAGCAGTACTTC,CASSSVPISNEQYF
TRBD2,TRBJ2-7,TRBV30,.,15,TGTGCCTGGAGTTCGCCTCCGGGGGGGCACCACGAGCAGTACTTC,CAWSSPPGGHHEQYF
TRBD2,TRBJ2-5,TRBV2,.,14,TGTGCCAGCCCCCCCGCGGGAGCTCAAGAGACCCAGTACTTC,CASPPAGAQETQYF
TRBD1,TRBJ2-7,TRBV6-6,.,12,TGTGCCAGCCGACAGGGATCCTACGAGCAGTACTTC,CASRQGSYEQYF
.,TRBJ1-1,TRBV29-1,.,12,TGCAGCGTCCTAGGGGCGAACACTGAAGCTTTCTTT,CSVLGANTEAFF
.,TRBJ2-1,TRBV7-9,few,12,TGTGCCAGCAGCTTATTAACTGATGAGCAGTTCTTC,CASSLLTDEQFF
.,TRBJ2-5,TRBV7-2,.,13,TGTGCCAGCAGCCGACTAGTGCAAGAGACCCAGTACTTC,CASSRLVQETQYF
.,TRBJ1-3,TRBV27,.,16,TGTGCCAGCAGTTTCAATATAGCTAACTCTGGAAACACCATATATTTT,CASSFNIANSGNTIYF
.,TRBJ2-2,TRBV19,.,15,TGTGCCAGTAGTATTGGTCCGGGTGGACCCGGGGAGCTGTTTTTT,CASSIGPGGPGELFF
TRBD2,TRBJ2-1,TRBV9,.,15,TGTGCCAGCAGCGTAGAAGCGGGGGGTTACAATGAGCAGTTCTTC,CASSVEAGGYNEQFF
.,TRBJ2-7,TRBV19,.,13,TGTGCCAGTAGTATAGAAAGCTCCTACGAGCAGTACTTC,CASSIESSYEQYF
.,TRBJ2-1,TRBV2,.,10,TGTGCCAGCACGGGCAATGAGCAGTTCTTC,CASTGNEQFF
.,TRBJ1-5,TRBV9,.,14,TGTGCCAGCAGCACTCATGGGGGTTTACAGCCCCAGCATTTT,CASSTHGGLQPQHF
.,TRBJ2-7,TRBV29-1,.,13,TGCAGCGTTGTGCGGGACAGCTCCTACGAGCAGTACTTC,CSVVRDSSYEQYF
.,TRBJ1-5,TRBV6-1,.,16,TGTGCCAGCAGTGAATGGGAGAAATCGAGCAATCAGCCCCAGCATTTT,CASSEWEKSSNQPQHF
TRBD1,TRBJ1-2,TRBV5-4,.,16,TGTGCCAGCAGCTTGTATCCCGACAGGGCGGACTATGGCTACACCTTC,CASSLYPDRADYGYTF